Included here is one T cell receptor (beta chain) sequence, with context. This entry belongs to a study of CD4 and CD8 cells across lung adenocarcinoma regions. TCRdb processed the PCR reads anew with MiXCR; each CDR3 protein has one entry. The data contain about 11,000 distinct CDR3 sequences, around 63% of them singletons. V was shortened by 0 bases and J by 4 bases, with 18 bases between the two germline ends. Germline CDR1 reads KGHDR; CDR2 reads SFDVKD. The CDR3 has 18 amino acids. The patients had localized lung adenocarcinoma, a non-small cell subtype. Sequences were obtained from CD8+ T cells from the margin of a lung tumor. The chain uses TRBV24-1 and TRBJ2-1; the D is unclear. This receptor was taken from a male donor with lung adenocarcinoma. The CD4 and CD8 labels of this study may be unreliable. CDR3: CATSDLPSGSSPYNEQFF. The CDR3 bases are TGTGCCACCAGTGATTTGCCTTCCGGATCTTCCCCTTACAATGAGCAGTTCTTC.